Listed here are 25 T cell receptor beta chains from one sample, sequenced in a study of blood T cell repertoires in COVID-19. TCRdb's table, derived via immunoSEQ multiplex PCR, lists solely in-frame clones and lacks some. The sample contains about 81,000 clones, roughly 80% of which appear only once. Sequencing was performed on peripheral blood. The source is a woman aged 45 to 65 with acute or convalescent COVID-19.

The chain recombines TRBV7-5 with TRBJ1-5. TRBV7-5 is an annotated pseudogene. The CDR3 spans 17 residues. In nucleotides, the CDR3 is TGTGTCAGAAGCTTGGTTCGGGGGTCCCACGGGTATCAGCCCCAGCATTTT. It is translated as CVRSLVRGSHGYQPQHF.

This clone was detected only a few times. The V and J genes are TRBV19 and TRBJ2-3; 7 bases line up with TRBD2. CDR3 size: 15 residues. The V segment lost 0 bases and the J segment 11 bases; nucleotides outside the gene matches: 11. From germline, CDR1 is LNHDA and CDR2 SQIVND (reference sequence). CDR3 DNA sequence: TGTGCCAGTAGTATAGATCGGTACCGGGGGGTAGGGCAGTATTTT. It codes for CASSIDRYRGVGQYF.

The V gene is TRBV9, the J gene TRBJ2-2; 8 nucleotides line up with TRBD1. Germline lookup yields CDR1 SGDLS and CDR2 YYNGEE. This CDR3 is 15 amino acids long. Trimming took 1 base from V and 5 from J; bases not matched to a gene: 4. The CDR3 bases are TGTGCCAGCAGCGTACAGGGGGCGAGTACCGGGGAGCTGTTTTTT. Its translation is CASSVQGASTGELFF.

This chain joins TRBV7-2 and TRBJ1-2; weak D call: TRBD1 (5 bases). The CDR3 is 14 amino acids. CDR1 SGHTA and CDR2 FQGNSA come from the germline V gene. Deletions cut 2 bases from V and 7 bases from J, with 14 bases between. CDR3 nucleotide sequence: TGTGCCAGCAGCTTACGCAGGGATCCGAGTGGCTACACCTTC. Translated, it gives CASSLRRDPSGYTF.

V is TRBV5-5 and J is TRBJ1-1; 10 bases match TRBD1. The CDR3 consists of 14 residues. Looked up from germline, CDR1 is SGHKS and CDR2 is YYEKEE (reference sequence). Trimming cost V 4 bases and J 5 bases; bases outside gene matches: 5. The CDR3 DNA is TGTGCCAGCAGCCGACAGGGGGCTGGTACTGAAGCTTTCTTT. Amino acids: CASSRQGAGTEAFF.

V and J are TRBV3-1 (or the pseudogene TRBV3-2) and TRBJ2-5; D is possibly TRBD1 (5 bases). CDR3 length equals 15 residues. V gave up 1 base and J gave up 5 bases, with 14 bases separating them. CDR1 and CDR2 from the germline V gene are LGHDT and YNNKEL (reference sequence). The CDR3 bases are TGTGCCAGCAGCCAAGTAGTCCTTGGGGCGGAGACCCAGTACTTC. Amino acid sequence: CASSQVVLGAETQYF.

The V call is TRBV5-1, the J call TRBJ1-3; no clear D gene. The CDR3 contains 13 residues. CDR1 and CDR2 from the germline V gene are SGHRS and YFSETQ. Trimming pared 5 bases from V and 2 bases from J, leaving 8 bases between. DNA of the CDR3: TGCGCCAGCAGTCGAGAAACTGGAAACACCATATATTTT. Residues: CASSRETGNTIYF.

The chain employs TRBV28 and TRBJ1-5; 9 bases line up with TRBD1. With 7 bases clipped from V and 4 bases from J, the junction kept 5 bases outside the gene matches. CDR3 length: 14 residues. Germline values: CDR1 MDHEN, CDR2 SYDVKM. The CDR3: CASKEQGANQPQHF. In DNA form, the CDR3 reads TGTGCCAGCAAGGAACAGGGGGCAAATCAGCCCCAGCATTTT. The full variable domain, with the rest looked up from reference TRBV28 and TRBJ1-5, is DVKVTQSSRYLVKRTGEKVFLECVQDMDHENMFWYRQDPGLGLRLIYFSYDVKMKEKGDIPEGYSVSREKKERFSLILESASTNQTSMYLCASKEQGANQPQHFGDGTRLSIL.

The V and J genes are TRBV6-5 and TRBJ2-5, with D possibly TRBD1 on 6 matching bases. Trimming took off 4 bases at V and 5 bases at J, with 17 bases between the two ends. The CDR3 loop spans 15 amino acids. The V gene's germline CDR1 is MNHEY and CDR2 SVGAGI. The CDR3: CASSFLGTSSETQYF. The CDR3 bases are TGTGCCAGCAGTTTCCTCGGGACATCTTCGGAGACCCAGTACTTC.

The chain carries TRBV7-8 and TRBJ1-5; 8 bases map to TRBD1. The CDR3 runs to 19 residues. Germline CDR1 is SGHVS and CDR2 is FQNEAQ. With V trimmed by 2 bases and J by 2 bases, 14 bases remained unmatched. CDR3 region: CASSLFGRGLERGNQPQHF. In DNA, the CDR3 is TGTGCCAGCAGCTTATTTGGCAGGGGGCTAGAAAGGGGCAATCAGCCCCAGCATTTT.

The chain couples TRBV5-1 to TRBJ2-2, with unresolved D. The V end was cut by 0 bases, the J end by 2 bases, with 8 bases between. The V gene's germline CDR1 is SGHRS and CDR2 YFSETQ. The CDR3 runs 15 residues. The CDR3 reads CASSLGAANTGELFF. DNA of the CDR3: TGCGCCAGCAGCTTGGGGGCAGCCAACACCGGGGAGCTGTTTTTT. Supplemented by reference TRBV5-1 and TRBJ2-2, the full variable domain reads KAGVTQTPRYLIKTRGQQVTLSCSPISGHRSVSWYQQTPGQGLQFLFEYFSETQRNKGNFPGRFSGRQFSNSRSEMNVSTLELGDSALYLCASSLGAANTGELFFGEGSRLTVL.

The rearrangement uses TRBV11-3 and TRBJ2-2, with D possibly TRBD1 on 6 matching bases. CDR3 length: 15 amino acids. Germline V gene sequence: CDR1 SGHNT, CDR2 YENEEA. Trimming took off 5 bases at V and 6 bases at J, with 16 bases between the two ends. The CDR3 region is CASSRGSSGAGELFF. The CDR3 DNA is TGTGCCAGCAGCCGAGGCAGCTCAGGGGCCGGGGAGCTGTTTTTT.

This clone was seen more than once but under ten times. The CDR3 region has the DNA TGTGCCAGTACTACCACTGGAAACACCATATATTTT. Translation: CASTTTGNTIYF. The chain joins TRBV19 to TRBJ1-3; no definite D call. Trimming shortened V by 7 bases and J by 2 bases, and 6 bases separated the two germline ends. Germline-derived CDR1 and CDR2 are LNHDA and SQIVND (reference sequence). The CDR3 contains 12 residues.

This clone was detected only a few times. The chain recombines TRBV7-2 with TRBJ1-6; 8 bases match TRBD1. Trimming cost V 1 base and J 6 bases; bases outside gene matches: 5. Germline CDR1 is SGHTA and CDR2 is FQGNSA. This CDR3 is 16 amino acids long. For the CDR3, the DNA is TGTGCCAGCAGCTTAGTCTCAGGGGGCGGTAATTCACCCCTCCACTTT. This gives the protein CASSLVSGGGNSPLHF.

The chain has TRBV6-4 and TRBJ1-1; 10 bases fit TRBD1. J was trimmed by 4 bases and V by 4 bases; bases with no gene match: 12. CDR1 MRHNA and CDR2 SNTAGT come from the germline V gene. CDR3 length equals 17 residues. In nucleotides, the CDR3 is TGTGCCAGCAGTGTACTTCCTATCGGGACAGGGGCCACTGAAGCTTTCTTT. It specifies CASSVLPIGTGATEAFF.

This chain joins TRBV19 and TRBJ2-1, with TRBD1 matching over 9 bases. This CDR3 region has 13 residues. Germline CDR1 and CDR2: LNHDA and SQIVND (reference sequence). The junction had 8 bases not matched to a gene; V was cut back by 8 bases and J by 9 bases. CDR3 protein: CASGSGTGSEQFF. The CDR3 DNA sequence: TGTGCCAGTGGGTCCGGGACAGGGAGTGAGCAGTTCTTC.

The gene calls are TRBV3-1 (or the pseudogene TRBV3-2) and TRBJ1-2, with TRBD1 matching 7 bases. The CDR3 consists of 17 residues. CDR1 and CDR2 (germline): LGHDT, YNNKEL (reference sequence). The V and J ends lost 1 base and 0 bases, in that order; junction bases with no gene match: 8. CDR3 sequence reads: CASSQGQGFEANYGYTF. CDR3 nucleotide sequence: TGTGCCAGCAGCCAAGGACAGGGATTCGAGGCTAACTATGGCTACACCTTC.

The chain recombines TRBV27 with TRBJ1-1; weak D call: TRBD1 (6 bases). Germline CDR1 is MNHEY and CDR2 is SMNVEV (reference sequence). V was clipped by 2 bases and J by 0 bases, with 19 bases between them. The CDR3 length is 18 residues. CDR3 amino acids: CASSLSQRGGGMNTEAFF. The CDR3 region has the DNA TGTGCCAGCAGTTTAAGTCAACGGGGGGGCGGCATGAACACTGAAGCTTTCTTT.

The V and J genes are TRBV7-6 and TRBJ2-7, with D perhaps TRBD1 (6 bases). V dropped 1 base and J dropped 6 bases, with 19 bases sitting between them. Germline CDR1 is SGHVS and CDR2 is FNYEAQ. This CDR3 contains 16 residues. The CDR3 loop is CASSLGPAGDQFEQYF. CDR3 sequence (DNA): TGTGCCAGCAGCTTAGGTCCCGCAGGGGACCAATTCGAGCAGTACTTC.

This chain connects TRBV5-5 to TRBJ1-5, with 9 bases matching TRBD1. CDR1 and CDR2 (germline): SGHKS, YYEKEE (reference sequence). Trimming removed 2 bases from V and 7 bases from J; junction bases left unmatched: 4. CDR3 length: 14 residues. CDR3 in amino acids: CASSLQGTGQPQHF. CDR3 bases: TGTGCCAGCAGCTTACAGGGGACAGGGCAGCCCCAGCATTTT.

With respect to this clone: This CDR3 is also generated by other DNA sequences in the sample. J is TRBJ1-1 and V is TRBV5-1; 8 nucleotides agree with TRBD1. This CDR3 region has 14 residues. V trimming: 3 bases; J trimming: 2 bases; junction bases outside the gene matches: 3. Per the germline V gene, CDR1 is SGHRS and CDR2 is YFSETQ. CDR3 region: CASSSQGANTEAFF. DNA for the CDR3: TGCGCCAGCAGCTCGCAGGGGGCAAACACTGAAGCTTTCTTT.

This clone was found a few times. The chain is built from TRBV2 and TRBJ1-5; TRBD1 agrees at 8 bases. The V segment lost 8 bases and the J segment 5 bases; nucleotides outside the gene matches: 5. The CDR3 covers 13 residues. Germline loops: CDR1 SNHLY, CDR2 FYNNEI. The CDR3 reads CASQQGEDQPQHF. CDR3 sequence (DNA): TGTGCCAGCCAACAGGGGGAGGATCAGCCCCAGCATTTT.

This clone has only a few counts. The chain employs TRBV5-1 and TRBJ1-2; D might be TRBD1 (6 bases). CDR1 and CDR2 (germline): SGHRS, YFSETQ. The CDR3 runs to 15 residues. The V and J ends lost 2 bases and 3 bases respectively, with 14 bases between them. The CDR3, as DNA: TGCGCCAGCAGCTTCACACAGGGCGCTTACTATGGCTACACCTTC. Its translation is CASSFTQGAYYGYTF.

J is TRBJ1-5 and V is TRBV4-2; 8 nucleotides line up with TRBD1. The germline V gene encodes CDR1 LGHNA and CDR2 YNFKEQ. The length of the CDR3 is 15 residues. J lost 9 bases, V lost 1 base, and 8 bases had no gene match. The CDR3 DNA reads TGTGCCAGCAGCCAAGTCGGGACAGGCATATCGCCCCAGCATTTT. The encoded protein is CASSQVGTGISPQHF.

The chain employs TRBV20-1 and TRBJ1-1; D is ambiguous. The germline V gene encodes CDR1 DFQATT and CDR2 SNEGSKA (reference sequence). The CDR3 loop spans 10 amino acids. V was cut by 1 base and J by 6 bases, with 3 bases left in between. The CDR3 region has the DNA TGCAGTGCTAGAGGCGCTGAAGCTTTCTTT. Its translation is CSARGAEAFF.